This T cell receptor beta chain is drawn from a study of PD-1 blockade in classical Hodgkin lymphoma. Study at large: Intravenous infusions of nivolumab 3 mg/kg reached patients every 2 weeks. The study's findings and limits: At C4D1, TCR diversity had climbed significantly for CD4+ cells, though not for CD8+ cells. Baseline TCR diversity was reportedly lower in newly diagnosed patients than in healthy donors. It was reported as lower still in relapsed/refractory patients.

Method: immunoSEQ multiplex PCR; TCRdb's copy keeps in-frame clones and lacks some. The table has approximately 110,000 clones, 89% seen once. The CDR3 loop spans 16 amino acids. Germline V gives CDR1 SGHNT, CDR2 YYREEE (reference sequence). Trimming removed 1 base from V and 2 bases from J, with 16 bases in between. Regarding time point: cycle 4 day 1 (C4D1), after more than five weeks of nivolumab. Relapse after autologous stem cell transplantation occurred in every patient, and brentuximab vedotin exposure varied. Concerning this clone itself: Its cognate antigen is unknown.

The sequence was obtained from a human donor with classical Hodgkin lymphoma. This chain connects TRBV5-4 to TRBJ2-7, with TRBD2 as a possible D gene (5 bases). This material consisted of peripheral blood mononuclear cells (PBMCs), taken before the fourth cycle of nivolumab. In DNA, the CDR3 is TGTGCCAGCAGCTTGAATGGGTGGGCGGAGGCCTACGAGCAGTACTTC. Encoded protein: CASSLNGWAEAYEQYF.